This T cell receptor (beta chain) is drawn from a study of cytomegalovirus exposure and HLA in healthy donors. This CDR3 spans 14 amino acids. The ends lost 4 bases at V and 4 bases at J; junction bases unmatched: 6. Germline-derived CDR1 and CDR2 are SGHRS and YFSETQ. Researchers ran the PCR with 60 Vbeta and 13 Jbeta primers. The data were produced by immunoSEQ multiplex PCR, yet TCRdb's version contains in-frame clones alone and is incomplete. The repertoire table contains 87,000 or so clones. A note on this clone: The antigen is not known.

The study, taken as a whole, reports: Rates of TCR association differed by HLA locus in a later analysis, with DRB1 highest and HLA-C lowest.

V is TRBV5-1 and J is TRBJ2-5; TRBD2 agrees at 8 bases. This receptor was obtained from a man aged 45 to 65 in good health and CMV-seropositive. Sequencing input: PBMCs. CDR3 loop: CASSREGRSETQYF. The CDR3, as DNA: TGCGCCAGCAGCCGGGAGGGGCGGTCAGAGACCCAGTACTTC.